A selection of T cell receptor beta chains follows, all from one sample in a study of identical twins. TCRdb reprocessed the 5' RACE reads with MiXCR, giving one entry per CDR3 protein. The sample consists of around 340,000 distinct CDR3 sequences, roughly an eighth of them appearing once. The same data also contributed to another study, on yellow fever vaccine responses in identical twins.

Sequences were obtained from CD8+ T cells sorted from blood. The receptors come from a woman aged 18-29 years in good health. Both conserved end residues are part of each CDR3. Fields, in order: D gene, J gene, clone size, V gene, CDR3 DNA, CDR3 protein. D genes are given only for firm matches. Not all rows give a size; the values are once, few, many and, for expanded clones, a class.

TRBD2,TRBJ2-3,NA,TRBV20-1,TGCAGTGCTATGCGGACTAGCGGTCTCACAGATACGCAGTATTTT,CSAMRTSGLTDTQYF
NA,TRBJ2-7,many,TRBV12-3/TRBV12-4,TGTGCCAGCAGTTTAATAAACTCCTACGAGCAGTACTTC,CASSLINSYEQYF
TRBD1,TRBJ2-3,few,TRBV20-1,TGCAGTGCTAGAGACTGGACAGGGGTCACAGATACGCAGTATTTT,CSARDWTGVTDTQYF
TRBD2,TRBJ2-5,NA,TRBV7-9,TGTGCCAGCACCCATTCCCAGCGGGGAGGAGAGACCCAGTACTTC,CASTHSQRGGETQYF
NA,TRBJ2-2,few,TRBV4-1,TGCGCCAGCAGCCAGGGGACTGAGCTGTTTTTT,CASSQGTELFF
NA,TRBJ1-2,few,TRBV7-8,TGTGCCAGCAGCTTAGCGGCGGGTACCCCTAACTATGGCTACACCTTC,CASSLAAGTPNYGYTF
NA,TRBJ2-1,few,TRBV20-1,TGCAGTGCTACCCAATCCGGGAATGAGCAGTTCTTC,CSATQSGNEQFF
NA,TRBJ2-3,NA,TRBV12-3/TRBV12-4,TGTGCCAGCAGTCCCCAAAGGGATACGCAGTATTTT,CASSPQRDTQYF
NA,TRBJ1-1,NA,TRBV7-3,TGTGCCAGCAGCCCCCTCGGAGGGATGAACACTGAAGCTTTCTTT,CASSPLGGMNTEAFF
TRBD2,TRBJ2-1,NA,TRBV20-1,TGCAGTGCCTCGCGGGTAGCGGGAGGGCCACCCTCCTACAATGAGCAGTTCTTC,CSASRVAGGPPSYNEQFF
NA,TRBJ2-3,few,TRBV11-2,TGTGCCAGCAGCTTAGAGGGGCGCACAGATACGCAGTATTTT,CASSLEGRTDTQYF
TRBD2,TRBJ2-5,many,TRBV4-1,TGCGCCAGCAGCCAAAATTCCGGACTAGGCGAGACCCAGTACTTC,CASSQNSGLGETQYF
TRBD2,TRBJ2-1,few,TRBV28,TGTGCCAGCAGTTTACTCTTAGGGACTAGCGGAATGGACTCCTACAATGAGCAGTTCTTC,CASSLLLGTSGMDSYNEQFF
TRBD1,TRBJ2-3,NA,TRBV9,TGTGCCAGCAGCCATACGACAGGGCTTGGAGATACGCAGTATTTT,CASSHTTGLGDTQYF
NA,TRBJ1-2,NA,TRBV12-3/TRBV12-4,TGTGCCAGCAGTTTTGGGGGGACCTATGGCTACACCTTC,CASSFGGTYGYTF
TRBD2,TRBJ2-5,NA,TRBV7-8,TGTGCCAGCAGCAAACCGGGACTAGCGGGCAGCTATAAAGAGACCCAGTACTTC,CASSKPGLAGSYKETQYF
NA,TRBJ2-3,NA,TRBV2,TGTGCCAGCAGTGAAGGAGCCGGGAGCCCCACAGATACGCAGTATTTT,CASSEGAGSPTDTQYF
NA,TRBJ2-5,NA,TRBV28,TGTGCCAGCAGTTTACAGGGTAGGGAAGAGACCCAGTACTTC,CASSLQGREETQYF
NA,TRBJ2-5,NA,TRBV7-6,TGTGCCAGCAGCATTAAGGAGACCCAGTACTTC,CASSIKETQYF
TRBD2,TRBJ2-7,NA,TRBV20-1,TGCAGTGCTTACGTACTAGCGATTAACGAGCAGTACTTC,CSAYVLAINEQYF
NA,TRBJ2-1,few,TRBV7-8,TGTGCCAGCAGCCATGGCTGGGACATCTACAATGAGCAGTTCTTC,CASSHGWDIYNEQFF
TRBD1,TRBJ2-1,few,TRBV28,TGTGCCAGCAGTTTACGACAGGGGAGCTACAATGAGCAGTTCTTC,CASSLRQGSYNEQFF
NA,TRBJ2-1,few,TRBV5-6,TGTGCCAGCAGCCCGGACACCAGTAATGAGCAGTTCTTC,CASSPDTSNEQFF
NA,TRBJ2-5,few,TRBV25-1,TGTGCCAGCAGTGAAGAGATGCCCGGGGGAAACCAAGAGACCCAGTACTTC,CASSEEMPGGNQETQYF
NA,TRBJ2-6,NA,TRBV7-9,TGTGCCAGCAGCGCTCCTTACTCTGGGGCCAACGTCCTGACTTTC,CASSAPYSGANVLTF
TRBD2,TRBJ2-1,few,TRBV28,TGTGCCAGCAGTTTATCCCCTAGCGGAACTTACAATGAGCAGTTCTTC,CASSLSPSGTYNEQFF
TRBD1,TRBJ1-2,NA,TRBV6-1,TGTGCCAGCAGTGCGACAGGGGGCGTTGAGTATGGCTACACCTTC,CASSATGGVEYGYTF
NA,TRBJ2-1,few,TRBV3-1,TGTGCCAGCAGCCAAGAAACCGGCAGGGAGGTTGAGCAGTTCTTC,CASSQETGREVEQFF